One T cell receptor beta chain is described in this entry. What it binds is unknown. This sample is part of a study of cytotoxic CD8 clonotypes in ibrutinib-treated CLL. General study points: Exceeding age-matched healthy donors, baseline clonality also tracked the counts of circulating CD8+ T cells. Timing of sampling differed between sustained-remission and progressing patients.

The repertoire was sequenced with immunoSEQ multiplex PCR; TCRdb's copy has only in-frame clones and lacks some. The sample yields approximately 70,000 clones, 70% to 90% seen once. The CDR3 is 17 amino acids. Germline V gene lookup returns CDR1 KGHSH and CDR2 LQKENI. V lost 2 bases and J lost 0, with 14 bases in between. This rearrangement joins TRBV18 to TRBJ2-1; D is perhaps TRBD1 or TRBD2 (5 bases each). This clonotype was sampled from a human donor with chronic lymphocytic leukemia. The source material was PBMCs, sampled at disease progression, from a patient treated with ibrutinib. The CDR3 DNA reads TGTGCCAGCTCACCAAGGTCCGGGGCGAGCTCCTACAATGAGCAGTTCTTC. It encodes CASSPRSGASSYNEQFF.